A selection of T cell receptor beta chains follows, all from one sample in a study of blood T cell repertoires in COVID-19. Some clones are missing from TCRdb's copy, which holds only in-frame ones; the method was immunoSEQ multiplex PCR. The repertoire consists of a few hundred thousand clones, with more than 80% occurring once and the leading ten covering around 2.9%. The sample comprised peripheral blood. The receptors were sampled from a young woman with active or convalescent COVID-19. The CDR3 runs from the conserved cysteine through the conserved F or W. The D gene is left open where the match is weak. Rows give clone size only sometimes, using once, few, many, or a class for an expanded clone.

J gene: TRBJ1-6; V gene: TRBV6-5; clone size: few; D gene: TRBD1; CDR3 DNA: TGTGCCAGCAGAAACAGGGGACGGGGTTCACCCCTCCACTTT; CDR3 protein: CASRNRGRGSPLHF
J gene: TRBJ2-1; V gene: TRBV30; clone size: .; D gene: TRBD1; CDR3 DNA: TGTGCCTGGAGTCCCAGACAGGGGGCATCCTACAATGAGCAGTTCTTC; CDR3 protein: CAWSPRQGASYNEQFF
J gene: TRBJ2-1; V gene: TRBV12-3/TRBV12-4; clone size: .; D gene: .; CDR3 DNA: TGTGCCAGCAGCCGCCGGGAACGGGATGAGCAGTTCTTC; CDR3 protein: CASSRRERDEQFF
J gene: TRBJ1-1; V gene: TRBV6-5; clone size: .; D gene: .; CDR3 DNA: TGTGCCAGCAGTAGTGAGACGGGGTCCACTGAAGCTTTCTTT; CDR3 protein: CASSSETGSTEAFF
J gene: TRBJ1-1; V gene: TRBV9; clone size: .; D gene: .; CDR3 DNA: TGTGCCAGCAGCGACCACGATACAGGGAACACTGAAGCTTTCTTT; CDR3 protein: CASSDHDTGNTEAFF
J gene: TRBJ1-1; V gene: TRBV3-1/TRBV3-2; clone size: .; D gene: TRBD1; CDR3 DNA: TGTGCCAGCAGCCAAACAGGGGGCCATGAGATAAACACTGAAGCTTTCTTT; CDR3 protein: CASSQTGGHEINTEAFF
J gene: TRBJ2-3; V gene: TRBV7-9; clone size: .; D gene: TRBD1; CDR3 DNA: TGTGCCAGCAGCGGGACAGGCTCCACAGATACGCAGTATTTT; CDR3 protein: CASSGTGSTDTQYF
J gene: TRBJ1-4; V gene: TRBV30; clone size: few; D gene: TRBD1; CDR3 DNA: TGTGCCTGGAGTCAAGGACAGGGAAATTTTGCGGGCCTTAATGAAAAACTGTTTTTT; CDR3 protein: CAWSQGQGNFAGLNEKLFF
J gene: TRBJ2-2; V gene: TRBV5-4; clone size: .; D gene: .; CDR3 DNA: TGTGCCAGCAGTTTTCGAGCGAGGGAGGCCGGGGAGCTGTTTTTT; CDR3 protein: CASSFRAREAGELFF
J gene: TRBJ1-1; V gene: TRBV7-2; clone size: .; D gene: .; CDR3 DNA: TGTGCCAGCAGCTTAGAGGGGGTCAGGGGCCTTTTGAACACTGAAGCTTTCTTT; CDR3 protein: CASSLEGVRGLLNTEAFF
J gene: TRBJ2-3; V gene: TRBV10-3; clone size: once; D gene: .; CDR3 DNA: TGTGCCATCAGTGCCCCGGGGGGCCGGGATACGCAGTATTTT; CDR3 protein: CAISAPGGRDTQYF
J gene: TRBJ1-1; V gene: TRBV18; clone size: .; D gene: .; CDR3 DNA: TGTGCCAGCTCACCGGCGGGGAGGGGCACTGAAGCTTTCTTT; CDR3 protein: CASSPAGRGTEAFF
J gene: TRBJ2-1; V gene: TRBV6-5; clone size: .; D gene: .; CDR3 DNA: TGTGCCAGCGTCGGACTTAATGAGCAGTTCTTC; CDR3 protein: CASVGLNEQFF
J gene: TRBJ1-5; V gene: TRBV30; clone size: once; D gene: .; CDR3 DNA: TGTGCCTGGAATACGAGGAGCAATCAGCCCCAGCATTTT; CDR3 protein: CAWNTRSNQPQHF
J gene: TRBJ2-2; V gene: TRBV30; clone size: .; D gene: .; CDR3 DNA: TGTGCCTGGAGTGTACGAGCCGGGGTAGACACCGGGGAGCTGTTTTTT; CDR3 protein: CAWSVRAGVDTGELFF
J gene: TRBJ1-5; V gene: TRBV6-5; clone size: .; D gene: TRBD1; CDR3 DNA: TGTGCCAGCAGTAGCCGAGACAGGGTATATCAGCCCCAGCATTTT; CDR3 protein: CASSSRDRVYQPQHF
J gene: TRBJ2-3; V gene: TRBV9; clone size: .; D gene: TRBD2; CDR3 DNA: TGTGCCAGCAGCTTAGGGTCGAGCGGGGGGGCCGGAGATACGCAGTATTTT; CDR3 protein: CASSLGSSGGAGDTQYF
J gene: TRBJ1-5; V gene: TRBV5-6; clone size: .; D gene: TRBD1; CDR3 DNA: TGTGCCAGCAGCTTGGAGGGACAGGGGGGTGGTCCCCAGCATTTT; CDR3 protein: CASSLEGQGGGPQHF
J gene: TRBJ1-1; V gene: TRBV25-1; clone size: once; D gene: TRBD1; CDR3 DNA: TGTGCCAGCAGTGCCCCGACAGGGGGAGCTTTCTTT; CDR3 protein: CASSAPTGGAFF
J gene: TRBJ2-1; V gene: TRBV9; clone size: .; D gene: TRBD1; CDR3 DNA: TGTGCCAGCAGCCTGGGGACAGGACTTTACAATGAGCAGTTCTTC; CDR3 protein: CASSLGTGLYNEQFF
J gene: TRBJ1-1; V gene: TRBV7-2; clone size: .; D gene: .; CDR3 DNA: TGTGCCAGCAGCCCCGTTGGGGGCATGAACACTGAAGCTTTCTTT; CDR3 protein: CASSPVGGMNTEAFF
J gene: TRBJ1-3; V gene: TRBV28; clone size: .; D gene: TRBD1; CDR3 DNA: TGTGCCAGCAGCTCAACAGGGGATGGAAACACCATATATTTT; CDR3 protein: CASSSTGDGNTIYF
J gene: TRBJ1-2; V gene: TRBV3-1/TRBV3-2; clone size: .; D gene: TRBD1; CDR3 DNA: TGTGCCAGCAGCCCGCTGGGACAGCTACCTACTTATGGCTACACCTTC; CDR3 protein: CASSPLGQLPTYGYTF
J gene: TRBJ1-2; V gene: TRBV5-1; clone size: .; D gene: TRBD1; CDR3 DNA: TGCGCCAGCAGCCTACAGGGGGCAGGGAGTGGCTACACCTTC; CDR3 protein: CASSLQGAGSGYTF
J gene: TRBJ2-7; V gene: TRBV7-8; clone size: .; D gene: .; CDR3 DNA: TGTGCCAGCAGCTTAGAACGGGTAAAGACAGCTAGCTCCTACGAGCAGTACTTC; CDR3 protein: CASSLERVKTASSYEQYF
J gene: TRBJ2-1; V gene: TRBV30; clone size: .; D gene: TRBD2; CDR3 DNA: TGTGCCTGGACGCGGGGGGCTTACAATGAGCAGTTCTTC; CDR3 protein: CAWTRGAYNEQFF
J gene: TRBJ1-1; V gene: TRBV5-5; clone size: .; D gene: .; CDR3 DNA: TGTGCCAGCAGGAGTGCGCCTATGAACACTGAAGCTTTCTTT; CDR3 protein: CASRSAPMNTEAFF
J gene: TRBJ1-2; V gene: TRBV2; clone size: .; D gene: .; CDR3 DNA: TGTGCCAGCACCACCGGCTTTGGGGACAACACCTTC; CDR3 protein: CASTTGFGDNTF
J gene: TRBJ2-2; V gene: TRBV11-3; clone size: .; D gene: TRBD2; CDR3 DNA: TGTGCCAGCAGCTTGCCCCAACGGGGGGGCGGGGCCGGGGAGCTGTTTTTT; CDR3 protein: CASSLPQRGGGAGELFF
J gene: TRBJ2-1; V gene: TRBV7-2; clone size: .; D gene: TRBD2; CDR3 DNA: TGTGCCAGCAGCATTACAGGGACTAGCTCCTACAATGAGCAGTTCTTC; CDR3 protein: CASSITGTSSYNEQFF
J gene: TRBJ2-5; V gene: TRBV5-4; clone size: .; D gene: TRBD1; CDR3 DNA: TGTGCCAGCAGCGCGGACAGGGACAAGACCCAGTACTTC; CDR3 protein: CASSADRDKTQYF
J gene: TRBJ2-2; V gene: TRBV10-3; clone size: .; D gene: .; CDR3 DNA: TGTGCCATCAGGGACGGGGGCACCGGGGAGCTGTTTTTT; CDR3 protein: CAIRDGGTGELFF
J gene: TRBJ2-7; V gene: TRBV5-1; clone size: once; D gene: .; CDR3 DNA: TGCGCCAGCAGCCCGGACATCTCCAGACGCTCCTACGAGCAGTACTTC; CDR3 protein: CASSPDISRRSYEQYF
J gene: TRBJ2-7; V gene: TRBV3-1/TRBV3-2; clone size: .; D gene: .; CDR3 DNA: TGTGCCAGCAGCCAACCCCTTAAGCTCGAGCAGTACTTC; CDR3 protein: CASSQPLKLEQYF
J gene: TRBJ1-2; V gene: TRBV28; clone size: .; D gene: .; CDR3 DNA: TGTGCCAGCAGCGTCCCGGGGGGCTTGCTCTATGGCTACACCTTC; CDR3 protein: CASSVPGGLLYGYTF
J gene: TRBJ1-1; V gene: TRBV25-1; clone size: .; D gene: .; CDR3 DNA: TGTGCCAGCAGTGACCCTACAGGGTTGGGAACTGAAGCTTTCTTT; CDR3 protein: CASSDPTGLGTEAFF
J gene: TRBJ2-3; V gene: TRBV2; clone size: .; D gene: .; CDR3 DNA: TGTGCCAGCAGCCTTGACAGGTATAGCACAGATACGCAGTATTTT; CDR3 protein: CASSLDRYSTDTQYF
J gene: TRBJ2-7; V gene: TRBV19; clone size: few; D gene: TRBD1; CDR3 DNA: TGTGCCAGTAGTATGCCCGGACAGGCCGCCTACGAGCAGTACTTC; CDR3 protein: CASSMPGQAAYEQYF
J gene: TRBJ1-6; V gene: TRBV5-5; clone size: .; D gene: TRBD1; CDR3 DNA: TGTGCCAGCAGCCTAGAACAGGGGTTTCCCCTCCACTTT; CDR3 protein: CASSLEQGFPLHF
J gene: TRBJ2-5; V gene: TRBV28; clone size: .; D gene: TRBD2; CDR3 DNA: TGTGCCAGCAGACAAATAGCGGGGGGGCGAGGGACCCAGTACTTC; CDR3 protein: CASRQIAGGRGTQYF
J gene: TRBJ1-5; V gene: TRBV7-2; clone size: .; D gene: TRBD1; CDR3 DNA: TGTGCCAGCAGCCTCATATGGGACAGGGGTAATCAGCCCCAGCATTTT; CDR3 protein: CASSLIWDRGNQPQHF
J gene: TRBJ2-1; V gene: TRBV5-4; clone size: once; D gene: TRBD2; CDR3 DNA: TGTGCCAGCACCCGTCCCCCTAGCGGGGGCCCCAATGAGCAGTTCTTC; CDR3 protein: CASTRPPSGGPNEQFF
J gene: TRBJ1-5; V gene: TRBV5-1; clone size: .; D gene: .; CDR3 DNA: TGCGCCAGCAGCTTGGGGACAGCGAGTCAGCCCCAGCATTTT; CDR3 protein: CASSLGTASQPQHF
J gene: TRBJ1-2; V gene: TRBV5-1; clone size: .; D gene: .; CDR3 DNA: TGCGCCAGCAGCTTGGTTGAGGCCCCGATCTATGGCTACACCTTC; CDR3 protein: CASSLVEAPIYGYTF
J gene: TRBJ1-1; V gene: TRBV3-1/TRBV3-2; clone size: .; D gene: .; CDR3 DNA: TGTGCCAGCAGCCTTCGGGACTTGAGGACTGAAGCTTTCTTT; CDR3 protein: CASSLRDLRTEAFF
J gene: TRBJ2-3; V gene: TRBV9; clone size: once; D gene: .; CDR3 DNA: TGTGCCAGCAGCGTAGGAGGGATAAGCACAGATACGCAGTATTTT; CDR3 protein: CASSVGGISTDTQYF